This TCR beta chain was identified during a study of T cells in localized non-small cell lung cancer (dated by TCRdb to 2019 to 2021). With respect to the entire study: T cell repertoires of about 240 early-stage NSCLC patients were analyzed, with tumors being compared against uninvolved tumor-adjacent lungs. NSCLC patients had a mean age of approximately 72 years, and 129 were male and over 85 female. All 220 or so NSCLC patients in the cohort were treatment-naive and had localized lung tumors that were resected. On the study overall, not on this receptor specifically: Because of the exploratory design, TCR variables were selected using unadjusted p-values without false-discovery rate correction. Uninvolved tumor-adjacent lung showed the highest T cell clonality, higher than tumor, which suggests more focused antigenic responses in the uninvolved tumor-adjacent lung. Of the top 100 tumor clones, a median of 57 were detected in paired uninvolved adjacent lung; around 30 were also among that lung's top 100. Multi-region tumor sequencing was not performed, so intratumor heterogeneity could not be excluded. Higher T cell density in blood was associated with longer overall survival, whereas higher clonality in adjacent lung was associated with shorter survival.

At diagnosis, peripheral blood, uninvolved tumor-adjacent lung and tumor were collected and stored as a combination of fresh-frozen and FFPE material. Blood samples were analyzed as peripheral blood mononuclear cells for TCR repertoire profiling. This clone was found once. Its specific antigen is unknown. Within one base of it there is no much larger clone, and no base qualities were kept. The germline V gene specifies MDHEN as CDR1 and SYDVKM as CDR2. Trimming costs V 4 bases and J 3 bases, and their ends lie 16 bases apart. The CDR3 starts with the cysteine, ends with the phenylalanine, and has 15 residues. Only the CDR3 portion is preserved as DNA: 45 bases, with reading frame beginning at the first base. TCR beta CDR3 regions were sequenced from DNA using the immunoSEQ Assay. The paper's processing steps were these. T cell density was computed as TCR beta template counts normalized to usable DNA estimated by amplifying housekeeping genes. Using the preseqR package, richness was estimated by extrapolating to 120,000 templates for tissue samples and 400,000 templates for PBMC samples. Clonality was taken to be one minus Pielou's evenness. Differential abundance testing on productive amino-acid clonotypes, with a minimum total count of 5 and an alpha of 0.1, was used to identify tissue-enriched TCRs. The Jaccard Index and the Morisita Overlap Index were used to quantify repertoire overlap between compartments. GLIPH grouped TCR beta CDR3s together with public tetramer-defined viral CDR3s, and a viral motif had to include at least three viral sequences and also show V-gene enrichment. The table comes from immuneACCESS by way of TCRdb, which keeps in-frame sequences with V and J called. Part of the clones is missing from these tables; in studies checked, under half for an unresolved V gene and the rest for unknown reasons. V and J calls plus clone size are reproduced from that table; the DNA served to infer D and trimming. In this sample the table shows about 39,000 clones, 79% of which occur a single time. Clones ranked in the top ten supply about a third of the sample.

The sequences come from PBMCs, collected before any cancer treatment. This sequence originates from a woman aged 40-75 years with stage II squamous cell lung carcinoma. The chain couples TRBV28 to TRBJ2-7; the D gene remains uncertain. In nucleotide form, the sequence is TGTGCCAGCAGTTCCCCGACCTACTTGGGCTACGAGCAGTACTTC. This yields the protein CASSSPTYLGYEQYF.